This passage covers 18 T cell receptor beta chains from one sample sequenced in a study of blood T cell repertoires in COVID-19. Libraries were prepared by immunoSEQ multiplex PCR; TCRdb keeps only in-frame clonotypes and omits some of them. This table has some 360,000 clones, around 87% appearing once. The sequencing input was peripheral blood. These receptors all come from a woman in her fifties or sixties with COVID-19, enrolled during active disease.

The chain recombines TRBV6-5 with TRBJ1-1; TRBD1 matches at 8 bases. The CDR3 is 15 residues long. Germline V gives CDR1 MNHEY, CDR2 SVGAGI. With V trimmed by 6 bases and J by 6 bases, 12 bases remained unmatched. CDR3: CASSQNDRGGSEAFF. CDR3 DNA sequence: TGTGCCAGCAGCCAAAATGACAGGGGAGGTTCTGAAGCTTTCTTT.

CDR3 sequence reads: CASSPGALTPIGYTF. The CDR3, as DNA: TGTGCCAGCAGCCCAGGGGCGTTGACACCAATTGGCTACACCTTC. The rearrangement uses TRBV7-2 and TRBJ1-2; the D gene is possibly TRBD1 (6 bases). Trimming stripped 5 bases from V and 7 bases from J, with 20 bases between. The germline gives CDR1 SGHTA, CDR2 FQGNSA. CDR3 length: 15 residues. Supplemented by reference TRBV7-2 and TRBJ1-2, the full variable domain reads GAGVSQSPSNKVTEKGKDVELRCDPISGHTALYWYRQSLGQGLEFLIYFQGNSAPDKSGLPSDRFSAERTGGSVSTLTIQRTQQEDSAVYLCASSPGALTPIGYTFGSGTRLTVV.

The chain uses TRBV15 and TRBJ1-5; TRBD1 is a possible D gene (5 bases). V gave up 9 bases and J gave up 0 bases, with 12 bases separating them. Germline V gene sequence: CDR1 LNHNV, CDR2 YYDKDF (reference sequence). This CDR3 spans 14 amino acids. This CDR3 reads CATNTGYSNQPQHF. In nucleotides, the CDR3 is TGTGCCACAAATACAGGATATAGCAATCAGCCCCAGCATTTT. The complete variable domain, with remaining parts taken from reference TRBV15 and TRBJ1-5, reads DAMVIQNPRYQVTQFGKPVTLSCSQTLNHNVMYWYQQKSSQAPKLLFHYYDKDFNNEADTPDNFQSRRPNTSFCFLDIRSPGLGDTAMYLCATNTGYSNQPQHFGDGTRLSIL.

The rearrangement uses TRBV5-1 and TRBJ1-6, with 8 bases aligning to TRBD1. V lost 3 bases to trimming and J lost 6 bases; unmatched junction nucleotides: 14. The length of the CDR3 is 18 residues. CDR1 and CDR2 (germline): SGHRS, YFSETQ. The CDR3 bases are TGCGCCAGCAGCTCTGGCTCCCTCGGGACAGGATTTAATTCACCCCTCCACTTT. This sequence encodes CASSSGSLGTGFNSPLHF.

This clone occurred once. The rearrangement links TRBV6-5 to TRBJ1-2; 7 positions match TRBD1. Germline CDR1 MNHEY, CDR2 SVGAGI. V shed 6 bases, J shed 6 bases, and the junction held 10 bases outside the gene matches. The CDR3 contains 14 residues. The CDR3 sequence is CASSKGTVLNGYTF. The CDR3 nucleotides are TGTGCCAGCAGCAAAGGGACAGTACTGAATGGCTACACCTTC.

The chain joins TRBV2 to TRBJ2-3; D is perhaps TRBD2 (5 bases). Germline loops: CDR1 SNHLY, CDR2 FYNNEI. The CDR3 length is 15 residues. V was pared by 4 bases and J by 0 bases, with 11 bases between. CDR3 residues: CASSGSGVSTDTQYF. CDR3 nucleotide sequence: TGTGCCAGCAGTGGCTCCGGGGTTAGCACAGATACGCAGTATTTT.

The genes are TRBV5-1 and TRBJ2-1; TRBD1 might be the D (6 bases). The CDR3 covers 13 residues. Germline loops: CDR1 SGHRS, CDR2 YFSETQ. Deletions cut 8 bases from V and 4 bases from J, with 13 bases between. In DNA, the CDR3 is TGCGCCAGTAGTCAAGGGGGATACAATGAGCAGTTCTTC. It codes for CASSQGGYNEQFF.

The rearrangement uses TRBV18 and TRBJ2-3; 9 bases match TRBD1. With 3 bases clipped from V and 2 bases from J, the junction kept 9 bases outside the gene matches. The CDR3 consists of 17 residues. CDR1 is KGHSH and CDR2 is LQKENI in the germline V gene. CDR3 amino acids: CASSPLGGQGSTDTQYF. CDR3 bases: TGTGCCAGCTCACCTCTGGGGGGACAGGGATCCACAGATACGCAGTATTTT. The whole variable domain, remainder taken from reference TRBV18 and TRBJ2-3, is NAGVMQNPRHLVRRRGQEARLRCSPMKGHSHVYWYRQLPEEGLKFMVYLQKENIIDESGMPKERFSAEFPKEGPSILRIQQVVRGDSAAYFCASSPLGGQGSTDTQYFGPGTRLTVL.

This chain links TRBV27 with TRBJ2-7; D call uncertain. CDR3 length: 13 residues. Trimming left V 6 bases short and J 2 bases short, with 11 bases between. Germline CDR1 reads MNHEY; CDR2 reads SMNVEV (reference sequence). As DNA, the CDR3 is TGTGCCAGCAGCGTACAGATAACCTACGAGCAGTACTTC. Encoded protein: CASSVQITYEQYF.

The chain links TRBV9 to TRBJ2-1, with a possible D match to TRBD2 (6 bases). The CDR3 runs to 16 residues. The V gene's germline CDR1 is SGDLS and CDR2 YYNGEE. V was cut by 4 bases and J by 8 bases, with 22 bases left in between. In nucleotides, the CDR3 is TGTGCCAGCAGCTACCAGAGGCGGGGTAGCCACGATGAGCAGTTCTTC. It is translated as CASSYQRRGSHDEQFF.

V is TRBV29-1 and J is TRBJ1-5; 10 nucleotides line up with TRBD1. The CDR3 covers 14 residues. Trimming took 6 bases from V and 2 from J; bases not matched to a gene: 4. Germline CDR1 is SQVTM and CDR2 is ANQGSEA. The CDR3 nucleotides read TGCAGCGTGCGGGACAGGGGACGCAATCAGCCCCAGCATTTT. As protein: CSVRDRGRNQPQHF.

V usage is TRBV5-1 and J usage is TRBJ2-7, with 9 bases matching TRBD2. Per germline, CDR1 SGHRS and CDR2 YFSETQ. Trimming at V came to 4 bases and at J to 0 bases, leaving 2 bases not matched to a gene. The CDR3 covers 14 residues. The CDR3 coding sequence is TGCGCCAGCAGCCCTAGCGGGGTCTCCTACGAGCAGTACTTC. Encoded protein: CASSPSGVSYEQYF.

The chain has TRBV6-2 or TRBV6-3 and TRBJ2-2, with D possibly matching TRBD2 (5 bases). Trimming took 4 bases from V and 1 from J, leaving 16 bases between them. The CDR3 is made up of 17 amino acids. Germline-derived CDR1 and CDR2 are MNHEY and SVGEGT. CDR3 bases: TGTGCCAGCAGTTCCCCGCGGGTCGGGGTGAACACCGGGGAGCTGTTTTTT. Its protein product is CASSSPRVGVNTGELFF.

The chain is built from TRBV20-1 and TRBJ2-7; the D gene is possibly TRBD1 (6 bases). The V end lost 3 bases, the J end lost 3 bases, and 9 bases lay between the germline ends. The CDR3 covers 12 residues. CDR1 is DFQATT and CDR2 is SNEGSKA in the germline V gene (reference sequence). The CDR3 region has the DNA TGCAGTGCTAGTTCCAGGGGCTACGAGCAGTACTTC. Its translation: CSASSRGYEQYF.

The J gene is TRBJ1-1, the V gene TRBV15; no clear D. There are 13 residues in the CDR3. V lost 5 bases, J lost 10 bases, and 17 bases lay in between. CDR1 and CDR2 (germline): LNHNV, YYDKDF (reference sequence). For the CDR3, the DNA is TGTGCCACCAGCCAGGAGGCAAGGGTTTTAGCTTTCTTT. Its protein is CATSQEARVLAFF.

With respect to this clone: The junction departs from germline at one end; a sequencing error may be responsible. The CDR3 region is CASSEERVTEAFF. The DNA of the CDR3 is TGCGCCAGCAGCGAAGAGAGGGTTACTGAAGCTTTCTTT. This chain connects TRBV4-1 to TRBJ1-1; D call uncertain. Germline V gives CDR1 MGHRA, CDR2 YSYEKL. The CDR3 runs 13 residues.

This sequence joins TRBV7-2 and TRBJ1-4; 7 bases fit TRBD1. The J segment lost 8 bases and the V segment lost 4 bases, leaving 7 bases of the junction unmatched. Germline lookup yields CDR1 SGHTA and CDR2 FQGNSA. CDR3 length: 14 amino acids. The CDR3 DNA reads TGTGCCAGCAGCTCGACAGGGTCGGAGGAAAAACTGTTTTTT. Translated, it gives CASSSTGSEEKLFF. Supplemented by reference TRBV7-2 and TRBJ1-4, the full variable domain reads GAGVSQSPSNKVTEKGKDVELRCDPISGHTALYWYRQSLGQGLEFLIYFQGNSAPDKSGLPSDRFSAERTGGSVSTLTIQRTQQEDSAVYLCASSSTGSEEKLFFGSGTQLSVL.

The genes are TRBV2 and TRBJ2-2; 9 bases line up with TRBD2. The germline CDR1 and CDR2 sequences are SNHLY and FYNNEI. This CDR3 comprises 15 residues. Trimming took 2 bases from V and 6 from J; bases not matched to a gene: 4. CDR3 nucleotide sequence: TGTGCCAGCAGTGAAATTAGCGGGGGTCCCGGGGAGCTGTTTTTT. Protein sequence: CASSEISGGPGELFF.